A single sample is the source of the 8 T cell receptor beta chains below, sequenced in a study of regulatory dendritic cells for organ transplantation. The method was immunoSEQ multiplex PCR; TCRdb's version includes in-frame clones alone and lacks a portion of them. This sample has 28,000 or so clones; 82% occur once, and the top ten carry 0.095% to 0.12%. The sequencing input was naive CD4+ T cells from blood. Stated subset: CD45RA+ naive T cells. Receptors were obtained from a human donor in good health.

The gene calls are TRBV5-1 and TRBJ2-5, with 8 nucleotides matching TRBD2. CDR1 is SGHRS, CDR2 YFSETQ, per germline. The junction had 6 bases not matched to a gene; V was cut back by 4 bases and J by 4 bases. This CDR3 comprises 14 residues. This chain's CDR3 is CASSPGGLRETQYF. In DNA, the CDR3 is TGCGCCAGCAGCCCGGGGGGGCTGAGAGAGACCCAGTACTTC.

CDR3 loop: CASSYSGGASTDTQYF. The CDR3 DNA is TGTGCCAGCAGTTACTCGGGCGGGGCGAGCACAGATACGCAGTATTTT. The chain employs TRBV6-5 and TRBJ2-3, with TRBD2 as a possible D gene (6 bases). CDR3 length equals 16 residues. V gave up 0 bases and J gave up 0 bases, with 10 bases separating them. Germline lookup yields CDR1 MNHEY and CDR2 SVGAGI.

This chain uses TRBV7-2 with TRBJ2-5, with D perhaps TRBD1 (6 bases). This CDR3 has 14 amino acids. Germline lookup yields CDR1 SGHTA and CDR2 FQGNSA. Trimming took 1 base from V and 1 from J, leaving 7 bases between them. CDR3 amino acids: CASSLGGGQETQYF. The CDR3 DNA sequence: TGTGCCAGCAGCTTAGGAGGGGGCCAAGAGACCCAGTACTTC.

The DNA of the CDR3 is TGTGCCAGCAGCGTGGACAGGGCTGGGAGCAATCAGCCCCAGCATTTT. Residues: CASSVDRAGSNQPQHF. V and J are TRBV2 and TRBJ1-5; 8 bases match TRBD1. CDR3 length equals 16 residues. From germline, CDR1 is SNHLY and CDR2 FYNNEI. Trimming removed 6 bases from V and 1 base from J; junction bases left unmatched: 8.

V usage is TRBV7-9 and J usage is TRBJ1-2, with TRBD1 as a possible D gene (6 bases). Trimming took 2 bases from V and 0 from J, leaving 13 bases between them. The CDR3 totals 16 residues. CDR1 and CDR2 from the germline V gene are SEHNR and FQNEAQ (reference sequence). CDR3 bases: TGTGCCAGCAGCTTAAATCCAGGGGTTACTAACTATGGCTACACCTTC. Translated, it gives CASSLNPGVTNYGYTF. Using reference TRBV7-9 and TRBJ1-2 for the parts outside the CDR3, the full variable domain is DTGVSQNPRHKITKRGQNVTFRCDPISEHNRLYWYRQTLGQGPEFLTYFQNEAQLEKSRLLSDRFSAERPKGSFSTLEIQRTEQGDSAMYLCASSLNPGVTNYGYTFGSGTRLTVV.

The J gene is TRBJ1-1, the V gene TRBV7-2; D may be TRBD1 (5 bases). The CDR3 sequence is 15 residues long. Germline V gives CDR1 SGHTA, CDR2 FQGNSA. The germline V and J ends were trimmed by 4 bases and 5 bases, with 17 bases remaining between them. The CDR3 region has the DNA TGTGCCAGCAGCTCCCCGCCAGGGCGGGGGACTGAAGCTTTCTTT. Its protein is CASSSPPGRGTEAFF.

This chain uses TRBV7-2 with TRBJ2-1, with 10 bases identical to TRBD1. Germline assignment: CDR1 SGHTA and CDR2 FQGNSA. The CDR3 sequence is 15 residues long. V shed 3 bases, J shed 8 bases, and the junction held 7 bases outside the gene matches. CDR3 region: CASSLAGQGIDEQFF. The CDR3 nucleotides read TGTGCCAGCAGCTTGGCGGGACAGGGGATAGATGAGCAGTTCTTC.

The CDR3 sequence: CASSEMVAGGGEQFF. The CDR3 DNA sequence: TGTGCCAGCAGTGAAATGGTAGCGGGGGGGGGTGAGCAGTTCTTC. This sequence joins TRBV6-1 and TRBJ2-1; TRBD2 matches at 11 bases. Germline CDR1 is MNHNS and CDR2 is SASEGT. The trim removed 2 bases at V and 9 bases at J, leaving 6 bases unmatched. The CDR3 extends over 15 amino acids.